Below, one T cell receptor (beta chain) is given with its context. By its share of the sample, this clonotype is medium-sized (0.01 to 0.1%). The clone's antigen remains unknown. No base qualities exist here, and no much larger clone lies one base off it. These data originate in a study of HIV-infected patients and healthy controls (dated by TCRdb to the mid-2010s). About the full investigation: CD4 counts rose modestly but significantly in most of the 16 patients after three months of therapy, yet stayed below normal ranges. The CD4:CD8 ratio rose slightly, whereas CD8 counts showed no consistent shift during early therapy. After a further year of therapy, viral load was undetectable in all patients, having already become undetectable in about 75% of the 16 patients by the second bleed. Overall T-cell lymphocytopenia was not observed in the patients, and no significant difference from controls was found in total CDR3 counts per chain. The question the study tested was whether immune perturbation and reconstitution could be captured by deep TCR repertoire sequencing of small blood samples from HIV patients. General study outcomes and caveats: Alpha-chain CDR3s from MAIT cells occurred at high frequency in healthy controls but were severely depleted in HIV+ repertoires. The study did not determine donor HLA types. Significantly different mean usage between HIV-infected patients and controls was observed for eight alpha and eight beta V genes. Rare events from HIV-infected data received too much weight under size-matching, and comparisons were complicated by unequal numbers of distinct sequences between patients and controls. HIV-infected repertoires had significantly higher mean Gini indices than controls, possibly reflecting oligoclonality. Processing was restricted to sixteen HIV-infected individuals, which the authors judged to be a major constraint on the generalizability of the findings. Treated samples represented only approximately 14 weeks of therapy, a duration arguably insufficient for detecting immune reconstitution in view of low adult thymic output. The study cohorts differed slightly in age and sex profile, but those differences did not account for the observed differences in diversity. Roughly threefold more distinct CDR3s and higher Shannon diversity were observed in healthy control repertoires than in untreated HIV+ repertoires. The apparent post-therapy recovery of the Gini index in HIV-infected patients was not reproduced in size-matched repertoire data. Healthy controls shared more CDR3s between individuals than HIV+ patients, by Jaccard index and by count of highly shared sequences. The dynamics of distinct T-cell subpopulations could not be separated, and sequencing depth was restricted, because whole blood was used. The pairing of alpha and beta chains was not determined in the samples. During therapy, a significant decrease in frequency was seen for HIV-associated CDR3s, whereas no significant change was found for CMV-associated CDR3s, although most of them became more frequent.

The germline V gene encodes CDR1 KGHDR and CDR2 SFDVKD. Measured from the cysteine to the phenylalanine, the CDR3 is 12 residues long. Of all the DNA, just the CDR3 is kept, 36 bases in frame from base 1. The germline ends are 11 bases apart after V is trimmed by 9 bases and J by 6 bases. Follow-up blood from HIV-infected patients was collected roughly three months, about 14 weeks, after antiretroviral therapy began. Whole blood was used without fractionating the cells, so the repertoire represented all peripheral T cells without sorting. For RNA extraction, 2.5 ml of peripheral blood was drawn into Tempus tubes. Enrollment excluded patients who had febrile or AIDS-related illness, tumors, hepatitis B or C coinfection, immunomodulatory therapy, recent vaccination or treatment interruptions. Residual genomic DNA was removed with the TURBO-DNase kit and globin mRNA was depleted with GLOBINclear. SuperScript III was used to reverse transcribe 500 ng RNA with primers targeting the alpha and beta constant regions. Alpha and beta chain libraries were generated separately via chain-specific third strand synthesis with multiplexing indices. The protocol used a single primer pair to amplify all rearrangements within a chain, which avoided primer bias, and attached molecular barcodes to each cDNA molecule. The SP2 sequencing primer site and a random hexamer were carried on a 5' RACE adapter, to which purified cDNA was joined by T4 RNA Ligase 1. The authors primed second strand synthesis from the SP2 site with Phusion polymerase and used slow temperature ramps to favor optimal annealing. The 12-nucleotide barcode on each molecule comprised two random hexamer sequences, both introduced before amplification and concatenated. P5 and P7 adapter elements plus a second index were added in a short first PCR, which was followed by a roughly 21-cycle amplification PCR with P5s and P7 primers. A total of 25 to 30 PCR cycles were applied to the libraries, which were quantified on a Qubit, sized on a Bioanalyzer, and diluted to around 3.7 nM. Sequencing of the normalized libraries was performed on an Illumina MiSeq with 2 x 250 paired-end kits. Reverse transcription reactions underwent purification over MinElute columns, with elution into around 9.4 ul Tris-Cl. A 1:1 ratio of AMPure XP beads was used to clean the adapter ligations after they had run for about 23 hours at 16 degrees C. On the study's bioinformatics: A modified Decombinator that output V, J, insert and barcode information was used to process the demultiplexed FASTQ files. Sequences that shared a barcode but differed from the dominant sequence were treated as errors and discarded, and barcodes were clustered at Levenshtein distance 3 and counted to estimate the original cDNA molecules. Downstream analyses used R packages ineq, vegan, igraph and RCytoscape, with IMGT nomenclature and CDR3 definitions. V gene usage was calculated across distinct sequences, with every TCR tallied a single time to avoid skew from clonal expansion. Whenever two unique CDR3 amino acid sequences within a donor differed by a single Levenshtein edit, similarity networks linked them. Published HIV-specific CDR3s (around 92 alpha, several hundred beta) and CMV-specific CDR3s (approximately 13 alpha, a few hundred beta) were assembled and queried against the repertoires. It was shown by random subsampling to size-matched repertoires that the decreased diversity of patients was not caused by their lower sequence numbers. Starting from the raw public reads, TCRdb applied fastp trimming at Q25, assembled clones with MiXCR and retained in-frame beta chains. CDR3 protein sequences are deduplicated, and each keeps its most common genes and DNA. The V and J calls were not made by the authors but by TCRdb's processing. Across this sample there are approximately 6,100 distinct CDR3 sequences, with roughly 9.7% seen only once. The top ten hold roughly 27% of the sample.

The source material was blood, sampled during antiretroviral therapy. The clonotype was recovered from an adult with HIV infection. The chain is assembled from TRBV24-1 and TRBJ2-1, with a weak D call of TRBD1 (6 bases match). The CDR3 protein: CATSLDSNEQFF. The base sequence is TGTGCCACCTCCCTGGACAGCAATGAGCAGTTCTTC.